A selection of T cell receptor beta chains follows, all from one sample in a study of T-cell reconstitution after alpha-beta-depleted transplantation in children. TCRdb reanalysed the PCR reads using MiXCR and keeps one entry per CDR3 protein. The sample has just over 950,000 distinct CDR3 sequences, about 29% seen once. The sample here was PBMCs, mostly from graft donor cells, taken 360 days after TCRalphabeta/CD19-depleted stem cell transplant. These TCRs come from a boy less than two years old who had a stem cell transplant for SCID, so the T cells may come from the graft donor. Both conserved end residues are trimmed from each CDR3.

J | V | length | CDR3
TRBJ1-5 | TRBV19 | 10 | ASSIGGQPQH
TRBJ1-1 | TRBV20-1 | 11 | SARVRQHTEAF
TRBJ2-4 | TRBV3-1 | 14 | ASSQERASAKNIQY
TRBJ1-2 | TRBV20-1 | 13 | SAPRPSGFYGGYT
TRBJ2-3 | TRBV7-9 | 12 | ASSFKDSTDTQY
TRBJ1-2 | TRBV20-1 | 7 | SARQAHT
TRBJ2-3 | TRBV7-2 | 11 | ASSTPGADTQY
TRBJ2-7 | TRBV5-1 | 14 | ASSLGGQTGSYEQY
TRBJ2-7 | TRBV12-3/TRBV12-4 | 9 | ASNHGDEQY
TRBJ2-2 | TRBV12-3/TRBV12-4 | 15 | ASSLFRGGLNTGELF
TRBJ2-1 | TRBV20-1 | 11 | SAPGQGFGEQF
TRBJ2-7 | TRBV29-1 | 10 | SVEDEGPEQY
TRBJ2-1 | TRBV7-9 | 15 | ASSARIPGLAGLWQF
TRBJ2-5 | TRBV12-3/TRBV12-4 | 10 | ASTEDQETQY
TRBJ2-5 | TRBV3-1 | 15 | ASSQPPPIKVRETQY